This T cell receptor beta chain comes out of a study of early T cells in non-severe SARS-CoV-2 infection. Each CDR3 protein gets one entry after TCRdb re-called the 5' RACE reads with MiXCR. The sample holds some 91,000 distinct CDR3 sequences, 9.5% to 11% seen once. Germline V gives CDR1 WNHNN, CDR2 SYGVQD (reference sequence). There are 14 residues in the CDR3. With 2 bases clipped from V and 4 bases from J, the junction kept 0 bases outside the gene matches. This material consisted of whole blood, taken at baseline. The chain carries TRBV10-1 and TRBJ2-7; TRBD2 agrees at 12 bases. This receptor was taken from an adult who was a healthcare worker with PCR-confirmed SARS-CoV-2 infection or an uninfected control (not recorded which). CDR3 coding DNA: TGCGCCAGCAGTGAGACTAGCGGGAGGTACGAGCAGTACTTC. Translating it yields CASSETSGRYEQYF.